These 22 T cell receptor beta chains originate from one sample sequenced in a study of cytomegalovirus exposure and HLA in healthy donors. PCR used 60 Vbeta primers and 13 Jbeta primers. Libraries were prepared by immunoSEQ multiplex PCR; TCRdb keeps only in-frame clonotypes and omits some of them. The table records 100,000 to 150,000 clones, just over 70% of them present only once. Sequencing was done on a sample of PBMCs. These receptors were collected from a woman aged 55-75 years in good health and CMV-seropositive.

The rearrangement uses TRBV10-3 and TRBJ1-2; TRBD1 matches at 8 bases. Trimming removed 8 bases from V and 2 bases from J; junction bases left unmatched: 7. Germline V gives CDR1 ENHRY, CDR2 SYGVKD. The CDR3 sequence is 14 residues long. CDR3 DNA sequence: TGTGCCATCGCCCCGGGACAGGAAAACTATGGCTACACCTTC. Its protein is CAIAPGQENYGYTF.

Notes on this clone: One junction end does not reproduce the germline sequence, and a read error may be involved. The J gene is TRBJ2-7, the V gene TRBV7-7; 10 bases map to TRBD1. Germline V gene sequence: CDR1 SSHAT, CDR2 FNYEAQ (reference sequence). The CDR3 has 17 amino acids. Here the CDR3 reads CASRYPAGTGVSYEQYF. DNA for the CDR3: TGTGCTAGCAGGTACCCCGCCGGGACAGGGGTCTCCTACGAGCAGTACTTC.

J is TRBJ1-6 and V is TRBV4-1; D unresolved. Trimming took off 4 bases at V and 10 bases at J, with 26 bases between the two ends. Germline-derived CDR1 and CDR2 are MGHRA and YSYEKL. The CDR3 sequence is 18 residues long. The DNA for the CDR3 is TGCGCCAGCAGCCCGGAAGGCTCGCCAGTGGGCTCGTGGTCACCCCTCCACTTT. It yields the protein CASSPEGSPVGSWSPLHF.

CDR3 DNA sequence: TGTGCCAGCAGCTTAGGAAACAGCCCCAATCAGCCCCAGCATTTT. Translating gives CASSLGNSPNQPQHF. V gene TRBV11-2 combines with J gene TRBJ1-5, with D uncertain. CDR3 length: 15 amino acids. Germline V gene lookup returns CDR1 SGHAT and CDR2 FQNNGV. The V end was cut by 1 base, the J end by 3 bases, with 10 bases between.

This clone was found a few times. The chain employs TRBV10-3 and TRBJ2-1, with unresolved D. V dropped 4 bases and J dropped 9 bases, with 7 bases sitting between them. The germline CDR1 and CDR2 sequences are ENHRY and SYGVKD. This CDR3 spans 11 amino acids. In DNA, the CDR3 is TGTGCCATCAGTGGTGAGGCTGAGCAGTTCTTC. Encoded protein: CAISGEAEQFF.

The chain is built from TRBV29-1 and TRBJ2-7; D is possibly TRBD2 (6 bases). Trimming removed 7 bases from V and 0 bases from J, with 16 bases in between. Germline V gene sequence: CDR1 SQVTM, CDR2 ANQGSEA. This CDR3 region has 14 residues. CDR3 sequence (DNA): TGCAGCGCGGTACCGGGGGACTTCTCCTACGAGCAGTACTTC. Translation: CSAVPGDFSYEQYF.

The V call is TRBV9, the J call TRBJ2-5; 11 bases align to TRBD1. From germline, CDR1 is SGDLS and CDR2 YYNGEE. Trimming took 0 bases from V and 5 from J; bases not matched to a gene: 6. The CDR3 contains 16 residues. Here the CDR3 reads CASSVGARDRGETQYF. The CDR3 DNA sequence: TGTGCCAGCAGCGTAGGGGCCCGGGACAGGGGGGAGACCCAGTACTTC.

This clone was counted between two and nine times. The CDR3 region is CASRPRDRDGYTF. The CDR3 DNA reads TGTGCCAGCAGGCCCCGGGACAGGGATGGCTACACCTTC. J is TRBJ1-2 and V is TRBV6-5; 9 bases match TRBD1. Germline trimming cut 6 bases from V and 6 bases from J; bases unmatched to any gene: 5. Germline CDR1 is MNHEY and CDR2 is SVGAGI. This CDR3 is 13 amino acids long.

V is TRBV7-3 and J is TRBJ2-1; 9 positions match TRBD1. The CDR3 totals 15 residues. The trim removed 2 bases at V and 6 bases at J, leaving 5 bases unmatched. Per germline, CDR1 SGHTA and CDR2 FQGTGA. The CDR3 here is CASSLARDRVNEQFF. The DNA of the CDR3 is TGTGCCAGCAGCTTAGCCCGGGACAGGGTCAATGAGCAGTTCTTC. Using reference TRBV7-3 and TRBJ2-1 for the parts outside the CDR3, the full variable domain is GAGVSQTPSNKVTEKGKYVELRCDPISGHTALYWYRQSLGQGPEFLIYFQGTGAADDSGLPNDRFFAVRPEGSVSTLKIQRTERGDSAVYLCASSLARDRVNEQFFGPGTRLTVL.

The table lists this clone with a count of one. J is TRBJ2-7 and V is TRBV5-1; tentative D call: TRBD1 (5 bases). CDR1 is SGHRS and CDR2 is YFSETQ in the germline V gene. The CDR3 has 12 amino acids. The V gene lost 2 bases and the J gene lost 6 bases, with 9 bases spanning the gap. CDR3 sequence (DNA): TGCGCCAGCAGCTTTAATGGGGCCGAGCAGTACTTC. Translation: CASSFNGAEQYF. Drawing the rest from reference TRBV5-1 and TRBJ2-7, the complete variable domain is KAGVTQTPRYLIKTRGQQVTLSCSPISGHRSVSWYQQTPGQGLQFLFEYFSETQRNKGNFPGRFSGRQFSNSRSEMNVSTLELGDSALYLCASSFNGAEQYFGPGTRLTVT.

This chain's CDR3 is CASYVGGSTDTQYF. In DNA, the CDR3 is TGTGCCAGCTACGTCGGGGGGAGCACAGATACGCAGTATTTT. The chain is built from TRBV6-6 and TRBJ2-3, with 7 bases matching TRBD2. The CDR3 has 14 amino acids. Looked up from germline, CDR1 is MNHNY and CDR2 is SVGAGI (reference sequence). V lost 8 bases, J lost 0 bases, and 5 bases stayed unmatched.

The chain couples TRBV7-3 to TRBJ2-2; D not certain. The CDR3 extends over 15 amino acids. Deletions cut 0 bases from V and 3 bases from J, with 8 bases between. Germline V gives CDR1 SGHTA, CDR2 FQGTGA. The CDR3 spells CASSLTPEYTGELFF. The CDR3 region has the DNA TGTGCCAGCAGCTTAACGCCAGAATACACCGGGGAGCTGTTTTTT.

The genes are TRBV5-1 and TRBJ2-3; D may be TRBD1 (5 bases). The V and J ends lost 5 bases and 2 bases respectively, with 18 bases between them. The length of the CDR3 is 16 residues. Looked up from germline, CDR1 is SGHRS and CDR2 is YFSETQ. The CDR3 DNA reads as TGCGCCAGCAGAGCTGGAGACAGTACTAACACAGATACGCAGTATTTT. It is translated as CASRAGDSTNTDTQYF. The full variable domain, its missing parts supplied by reference TRBV5-1 and TRBJ2-3, is KAGVTQTPRYLIKTRGQQVTLSCSPISGHRSVSWYQQTPGQGLQFLFEYFSETQRNKGNFPGRFSGRQFSNSRSEMNVSTLELGDSALYLCASRAGDSTNTDTQYFGPGTRLTVL.

The chain carries TRBV9 and TRBJ2-1, with TRBD1 identical over 10 bases. The CDR3 is 15 residues long. CDR1 and CDR2 (germline): SGDLS, YYNGEE. The V segment lost 2 bases and the J segment 5 bases; nucleotides outside the gene matches: 4. The CDR3 coding sequence is TGTGCCAGCAGCGTTGGACAGGGGGTCCACAATGAGCAGTTCTTC. Encoded protein: CASSVGQGVHNEQFF.

The chain links TRBV5-6 to TRBJ2-7; TRBD2 matches 11 bases. CDR3 length: 15 amino acids. With 4 bases clipped from V and 4 bases from J, the junction kept 7 bases outside the gene matches. CDR1 SGHDT and CDR2 YYEEEE come from the germline V gene. Here the CDR3 reads CASSPNSGGAYEQYF. Written as DNA, the CDR3 is TGTGCCAGCAGCCCGAATAGCGGGGGGGCTTACGAGCAGTACTTC. The full variable domain, in which reference TRBV5-6 and TRBJ2-7 provide the parts outside the CDR3, is DAGVTQSPTHLIKTRGQQVTLRCSPKSGHDTVSWYQQALGQGPQFIFQYYEEEERQRGNFPDRFSGHQFPNYSSELNVNALLLGDSALYLCASSPNSGGAYEQYFGPGTRLTVT.

With regard to this clone: One junction end disagrees with the germline gene, perhaps due to a read error. V and J are TRBV7-7 and TRBJ2-6; D is undetermined. This CDR3 contains 15 residues. Per the germline V gene, CDR1 is SSHAT and CDR2 is FNYEAQ (reference sequence). CDR3 bases: TGTGCTAGCAGCTTAGGTCACTCTGGGGCCAACGTCCTGACTTTC. Amino acid sequence: CASSLGHSGANVLTF.

This clone was found once. This sequence joins TRBV18 and TRBJ1-4, with D maybe TRBD1 (6 bases). The CDR3 is 16 residues long. Germline loops: CDR1 KGHSH, CDR2 LQKENI. The germline V and J ends were trimmed by 4 bases and 0 bases, with 12 bases remaining between them. CDR3 amino acids: CASSQRQAATNEKLFF. The CDR3 region has the DNA TGTGCCAGCTCACAAAGACAGGCCGCAACTAATGAAAAACTGTTTTTT. The full variable domain, with the rest looked up from reference TRBV18 and TRBJ1-4, is NAGVMQNPRHLVRRRGQEARLRCSPMKGHSHVYWYRQLPEEGLKFMVYLQKENIIDESGMPKERFSAEFPKEGPSILRIQQVVRGDSAAYFCASSQRQAATNEKLFFGSGTQLSVL.

The V gene is TRBV27, the J gene TRBJ1-1; 7 nucleotides line up with TRBD1. The junction had 7 bases not matched to a gene; V was cut back by 5 bases and J by 4 bases. CDR1 is MNHEY, CDR2 SMNVEV, per germline (reference sequence). The CDR3 runs 14 residues. The CDR3 coding sequence is TGTGCCAGCAGTGCCTCACAGGGGCGCACTGAAGCTTTCTTT. It specifies CASSASQGRTEAFF.

The chain employs TRBV5-4 and TRBJ1-2; 8 bases fit TRBD1. The V and J ends lost 4 bases and 5 bases, in that order; junction bases with no gene match: 4. Per germline, CDR1 SGHNT and CDR2 YYREEE (reference sequence). The CDR3 contains 13 residues. The CDR3 sequence: CASSPDRGYGYTF. CDR3 nucleotide sequence: TGTGCCAGCAGCCCCGACAGGGGTTATGGCTACACCTTC.

In this sample, this clone turned up a few times. This chain's CDR3 is CASSVGVTGFGEKLFF. The CDR3, as DNA: TGCGCCAGCAGCGTGGGGGTGACAGGGTTTGGTGAAAAACTGTTTTTT. V usage is TRBV5-1 and J usage is TRBJ1-4; TRBD1 aligns across 7 bases. Germline V CDR1 and CDR2: SGHRS, YFSETQ. The V segment lost 4 bases and the J segment 7 bases; nucleotides outside the gene matches: 13. This CDR3 contains 16 residues.

Comment on this clone: Other DNA sequences in the same sample also yield this CDR3. The V call is TRBV11-3, the J call TRBJ2-7; TRBD1 is a possible D gene (5 bases). CDR3 length: 14 residues. Germline V gene lookup returns CDR1 SGHNT and CDR2 YENEEA. V lost 5 bases and J 1 base, leaving 12 bases between the germline ends. The CDR3 loop reads CASSPGQGSYEQYF. DNA of the CDR3: TGTGCCAGCAGCCCAGGACAAGGGTCCTACGAGCAGTACTTC.

This chain connects TRBV9 to TRBJ2-1; TRBD1 matches at 8 bases. This CDR3 comprises 14 residues. The germline V gene encodes CDR1 SGDLS and CDR2 YYNGEE. After removal of 3 bases from V and 10 bases from J, the junction contained 9 bases not matched to a gene. The CDR3 DNA follows: TGTGCCAGCAGCGAGGACAGGGTGAAGGGGGAGCAGTTCTTC. This codes for CASSEDRVKGEQFF.